This note documents a single T cell receptor (beta chain) sequence. The antigen is unknown. Every participating donor contributed 9.5 to 10 milliliters of peripheral blood through a draw. Total RNA amounts of at least 5.5 micrograms were extracted per sample. These data belong to a study of blood T cells in healthy people across ages. Study conclusions and caveats: Reliance upon unsorted PBMCs precluded definitive naive versus antigen-experienced comparison.

Germline values: CDR1 MDHEN, CDR2 SYDVKM. V dropped 1 base and J dropped 7; count of bases not matched to a gene: 9. The CDR3 covers 16 residues. Primed by a sample-barcoded 5' primer and a J-beta primer mix, a second PCR proceeded for about 6 to 12 cycles. TCRdb recomputed calls from the 5' RACE reads with MiXCR, one row per CDR3 protein. Of 850,000 to 1,000,000 distinct CDR3 sequences detected, approximately 49% appear once; the ten largest clones hold about an eighth. The sequence came from a man aged 25-45 years in good health. The sequenced material came from blood. The chain recombines TRBV28 with TRBJ2-7; TRBD1 matches 11 bases. The CDR3 DNA is TGTGCCAGCAGTTTATACGGACAGGGGGCGCAGGTTGAGCAGTACTTC. This codes for CASSLYGQGAQVEQYF.